This TCR beta chain was profiled in a study of blood T cells in healthy people across ages. Study outcomes and limitations: There were more naive CD4+ cells and higher diversity in long-lived donors than in aged donors.

Through a sample-barcoded 5' primer and a J-beta primer mix, a second PCR was run for about 6 to 11 cycles. TCRdb used MiXCR to reprocess the 5' RACE reads, holding one entry per CDR3 protein. This table holds some 640,000 distinct CDR3 sequences, around 48% found once. From germline, CDR1 is LNHNV and CDR2 YYDKDF (reference sequence). The CDR3 sequence is 15 residues long. The V end was cut by 0 bases, the J end by 4 bases, with 10 bases between. In the case of this clonotype: What it binds is unknown.

The sequencing input was blood. This clonotype originated in a woman aged 60-70 years in good health. The V and J genes are TRBV15 and TRBJ2-1; the D call may be TRBD1 or TRBD2 (7 bases each). The CDR3 DNA reads as TGTGCCACCAGCAGAGACAGGGGGGGGTACAATGAGCAGTTCTTC. It encodes CATSRDRGGYNEQFF.